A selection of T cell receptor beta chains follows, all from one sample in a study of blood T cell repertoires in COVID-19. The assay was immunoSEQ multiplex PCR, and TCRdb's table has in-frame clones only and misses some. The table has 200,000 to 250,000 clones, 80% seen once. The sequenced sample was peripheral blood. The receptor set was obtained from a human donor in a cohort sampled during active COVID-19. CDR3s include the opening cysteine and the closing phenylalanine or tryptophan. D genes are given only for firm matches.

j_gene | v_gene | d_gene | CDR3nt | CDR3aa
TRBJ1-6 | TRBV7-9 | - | TGTGCCAGCAGCTCCGACAGCCTTAATTCACCCCTCCACTTT | CASSSDSLNSPLHF
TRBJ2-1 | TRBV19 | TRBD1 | TGTGCCAGTAGTCGGGACAGGGGAGACAATGAGCAGTTCTTC | CASSRDRGDNEQFF
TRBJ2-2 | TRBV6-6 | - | TGTGCCAGCATCTTAGCGGTGAACACCGGGGAGCTGTTTTTT | CASILAVNTGELFF
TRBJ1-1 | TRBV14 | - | TGTGCCAGCAGCCAACCTAGCAGTTTCACTGAAGCTTTCTTT | CASSQPSSFTEAFF
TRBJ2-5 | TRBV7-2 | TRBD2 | TGTGCCAGCAACGGGGGGAGAGGGGAGACCCAGTACTTC | CASNGGRGETQYF
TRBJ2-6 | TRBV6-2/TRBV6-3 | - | TGTGCCAGCAGTTACCCAACTGGGGGCGCTGGGGCCAACGTCCTGACTTTC | CASSYPTGGAGANVLTF
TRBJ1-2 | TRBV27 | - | TGTGCCAGCAGTTTATCAGGCTTGCGGGGGCAGAGAGGCTACACCTTC | CASSLSGLRGQRGYTF
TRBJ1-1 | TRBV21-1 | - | TGTGCCAGCAGCTACGCCCCCCGGACAGGCAGAAGGGTGAACACTGAAGCTTTCTTT | CASSYAPRTGRRVNTEAFF
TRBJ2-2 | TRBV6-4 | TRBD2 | TGTGCCAGCAGTGCCCTAGCGGGAAACACCGGGGAGCTGTTTTTT | CASSALAGNTGELFF
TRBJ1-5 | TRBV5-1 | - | TGCGCCAGCAGCTTGAGGGGTGATAGCAATCAGCCCCAGCATTTT | CASSLRGDSNQPQHF
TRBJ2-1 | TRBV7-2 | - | TGTGCCAGCAGTCGAAGGACTGCGGATGAGCAGTTCTTC | CASSRRTADEQFF
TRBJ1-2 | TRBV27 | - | TGTGCCAGCAGTTCCTCAGGGGCAAGAGGCCTCCAAGGCTACACCTTC | CASSSSGARGLQGYTF